Reported below is one TCR beta chain. Its antigen is currently unknown. The donors formed part of the roughly 120-subject validation cohort, distinct from the roughly 640-subject first cohort. The source of the sample is a study of cytomegalovirus exposure and HLA in healthy donors. Study-wide results and limits: The tendency of first-cohort TCR clusters to co-occur in the roughly 130 validation repertoires emerged from a later analysis. Testing in vitro showed a few CMV-associated chains specific for CMV antigens.

Here immunoSEQ multiplex PCR was the method, and the copy in TCRdb shows in-frame clones only, minus some. The sample yields over 100,000 clones, about 90% seen once. CDR3 length equals 15 residues. Germline CDR1 LGHNA, CDR2 YSLEER. V was pared by 0 bases and J by 5 bases, with 13 bases between. The source material was PBMCs. The sequence was collected from a woman younger than 30 in good health and CMV-seronegative. The rearrangement joins TRBV4-3 to TRBJ2-5, with D possibly matching TRBD2 (5 bases). The CDR3 spells CASSQEALGVETQYF. The CDR3 region has the DNA TGCGCCAGCAGCCAAGAAGCGCTCGGGGTGGAGACCCAGTACTTC.